Listed below are T cell receptor beta chains from one sample, sequenced in a study of response to subunit inactivated influenza vaccine. TCRdb itself ran the RT-PCR reads through MiXCR, one entry per CDR3 protein. The sample lists 630,000 or so distinct CDR3 sequences, roughly 14% occurring once. The source was PBMCs from blood, collected 11 to 12 days after vaccination. Source of these receptors: a man aged 50-59 years who received an inactivated influenza vaccine. CDR3s include the opening cysteine and the closing phenylalanine or tryptophan. Each record gives: J gene, V gene, CDR3 protein.

TRBJ2-7 TRBV5-6 CASSLGLADEQYF
TRBJ1-1 TRBV7-8 CASSAGHNTEAFF
TRBJ2-2 TRBV7-2 CASSLNPMRTGELFF
TRBJ2-7 TRBV29-1 CSVQQGTRTREQYF
TRBJ2-2 TRBV11-2 CASSLSPPLSRGLTGELFF
TRBJ1-6 TRBV5-6 CASSGGDRRGSYNSPLHF
TRBJ2-2 TRBV7-2 CASSLGTGGELFF
TRBJ2-3 TRBV20-1 CSGATDTQYF
TRBJ2-7 TRBV7-2 CASSILGLAGTYF
TRBJ2-1 TRBV7-6 CASSLGGRLNEQFF
TRBJ2-5 TRBV2 CASREGQGQETQYF
TRBJ2-1 TRBV5-1 CASSSMTGVSNEQFF
TRBJ2-5 TRBV7-2 CASSLSRGAIQETQYF
TRBJ2-3 TRBV5-1 CASSSGLAGGTASTDTQYF
TRBJ2-5 TRBV9 CASSVGVWETQYF
TRBJ2-3 TRBV19 CASSISRGDTQYF
TRBJ1-1 TRBV10-3 CAISGTNTEAFF
TRBJ2-1 TRBV29-1 CSVAKGLSYNEQFF
TRBJ2-5 TRBV3-1 CASSLSTGPWETQYF
TRBJ2-3 TRBV6-5 CASSYSFTGGVRTDTQYF
TRBJ1-1 TRBV7-2 CASSSSGTARNTEAFF
TRBJ1-6 TRBV5-1 CASRPGGGNSPLHF
TRBJ2-1 TRBV10-1 CARRTASYNEQFF
TRBJ2-5 TRBV12-3/TRBV12-4 CASSPVGRDQETQYF
TRBJ2-7 TRBV3-1 CASSQDWGTTSSEQYF
TRBJ2-2 TRBV30 CAWSHYRGRGTGELFF
TRBJ2-5 TRBV6-2/TRBV6-3 CASSYFLKETQYF
TRBJ2-6 TRBV20-1 CSAAWRAGGPGANVLTF
TRBJ1-4 TRBV7-8 CASSLQGRTNEKLFF